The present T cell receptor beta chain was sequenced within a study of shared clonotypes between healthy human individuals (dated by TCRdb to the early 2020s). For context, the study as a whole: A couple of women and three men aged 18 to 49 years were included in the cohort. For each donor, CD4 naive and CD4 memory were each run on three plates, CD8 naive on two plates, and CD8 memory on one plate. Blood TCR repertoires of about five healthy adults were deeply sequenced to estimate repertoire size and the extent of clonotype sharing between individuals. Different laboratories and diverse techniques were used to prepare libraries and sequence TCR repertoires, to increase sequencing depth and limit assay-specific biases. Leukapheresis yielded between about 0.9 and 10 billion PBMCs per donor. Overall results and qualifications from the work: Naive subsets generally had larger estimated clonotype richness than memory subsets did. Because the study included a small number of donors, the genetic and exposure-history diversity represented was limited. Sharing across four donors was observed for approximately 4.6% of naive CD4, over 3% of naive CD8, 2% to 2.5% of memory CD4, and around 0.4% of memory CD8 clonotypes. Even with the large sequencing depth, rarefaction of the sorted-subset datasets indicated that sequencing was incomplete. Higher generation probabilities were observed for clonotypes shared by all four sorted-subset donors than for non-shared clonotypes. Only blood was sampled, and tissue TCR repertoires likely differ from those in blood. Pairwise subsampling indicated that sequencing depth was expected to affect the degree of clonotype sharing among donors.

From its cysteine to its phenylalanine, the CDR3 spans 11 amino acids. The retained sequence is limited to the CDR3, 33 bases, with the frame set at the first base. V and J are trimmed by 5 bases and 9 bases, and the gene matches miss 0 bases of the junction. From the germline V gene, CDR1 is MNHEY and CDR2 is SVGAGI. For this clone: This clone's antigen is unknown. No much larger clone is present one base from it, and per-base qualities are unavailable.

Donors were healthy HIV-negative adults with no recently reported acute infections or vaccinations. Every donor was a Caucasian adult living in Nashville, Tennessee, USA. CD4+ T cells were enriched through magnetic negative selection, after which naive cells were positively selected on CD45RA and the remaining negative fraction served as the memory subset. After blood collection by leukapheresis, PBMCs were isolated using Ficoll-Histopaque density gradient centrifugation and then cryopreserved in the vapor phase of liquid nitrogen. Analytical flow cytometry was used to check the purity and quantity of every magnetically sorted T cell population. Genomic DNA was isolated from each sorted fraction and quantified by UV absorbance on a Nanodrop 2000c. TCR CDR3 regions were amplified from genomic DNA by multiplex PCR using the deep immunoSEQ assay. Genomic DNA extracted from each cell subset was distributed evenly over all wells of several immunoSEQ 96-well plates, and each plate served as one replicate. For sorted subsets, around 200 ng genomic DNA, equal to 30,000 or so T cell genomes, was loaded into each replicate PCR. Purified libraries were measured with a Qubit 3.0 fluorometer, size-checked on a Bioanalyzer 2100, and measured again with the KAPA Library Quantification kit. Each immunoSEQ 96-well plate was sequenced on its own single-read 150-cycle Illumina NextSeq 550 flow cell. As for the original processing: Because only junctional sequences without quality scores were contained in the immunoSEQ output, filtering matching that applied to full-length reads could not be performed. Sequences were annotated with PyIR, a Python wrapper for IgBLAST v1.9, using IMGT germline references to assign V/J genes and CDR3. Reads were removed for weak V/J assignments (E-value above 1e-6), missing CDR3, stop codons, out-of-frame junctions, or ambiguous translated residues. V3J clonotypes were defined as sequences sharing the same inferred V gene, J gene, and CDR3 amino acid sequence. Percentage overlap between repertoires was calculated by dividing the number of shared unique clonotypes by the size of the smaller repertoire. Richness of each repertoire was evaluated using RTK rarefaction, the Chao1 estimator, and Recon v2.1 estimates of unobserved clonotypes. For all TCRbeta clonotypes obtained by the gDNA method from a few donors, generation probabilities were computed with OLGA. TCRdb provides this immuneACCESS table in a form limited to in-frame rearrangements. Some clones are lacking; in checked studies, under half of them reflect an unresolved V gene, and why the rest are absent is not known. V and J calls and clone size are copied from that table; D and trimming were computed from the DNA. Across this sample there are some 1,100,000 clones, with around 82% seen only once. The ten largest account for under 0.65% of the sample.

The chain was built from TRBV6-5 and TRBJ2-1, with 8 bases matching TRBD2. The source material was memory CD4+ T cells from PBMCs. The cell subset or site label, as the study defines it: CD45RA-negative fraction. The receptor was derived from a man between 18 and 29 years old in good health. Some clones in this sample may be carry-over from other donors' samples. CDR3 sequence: CASSTSGEQFF. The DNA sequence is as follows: TGTGCCAGCAGTACTAGCGGTGAGCAGTTCTTC.